The present TCR beta chain was sequenced within a study of T-cell reconstitution after alpha-beta-depleted transplantation in children. General study points: Diversity and T-cell counts at one year after transplant derived mostly from new T cells. Expanded graft clones, several hundred of them, were reportedly the source of alpha-beta T cells about two months after transplant.

As it was prepared, the TCRbeta library received unique molecular identifiers. TCRdb reanalysed the PCR reads using MiXCR and keeps one entry per CDR3 protein. This sample has a few hundred thousand distinct CDR3 sequences; 43% occur once, and the top ten carry roughly 27%. A note on this clonotype: Its matching antigen is unknown.

Trimming left V 4 bases short and J 6 bases short, with 7 bases between. The CDR3 runs to 11 residues. CDR1 is SQVTM and CDR2 is ANQGSEA in the germline V gene. V is TRBV29-1 and J is TRBJ2-1; D not resolved. This clonotype originated in a girl aged 2-10 years with aplastic anemia, due to receive a stem cell transplant. The sequences come from PBMCs, collected before TCRalphabeta/CD19-depleted stem cell transplant. CDR3 nucleotides: TGCAGCGTTGCTCAGACCAATGAGCAGTTCTTC. Translation: CSVAQTNEQFF.